One sample yielded the 17 T cell receptor beta chains listed below, sequenced in a study of shared clonotypes between healthy human individuals. Data came from immunoSEQ multiplex PCR; TCRdb stores just in-frame clones and leaves some out. Among about 1.1 million clones listed, approximately 80% were seen once. Sequencing used memory CD4+ T cells from PBMCs. As for subset: CD45RA-negative fraction. All receptors come from a man between 18 and 29 years old in good health. Some clones in this sample may be carry-over from other donors' samples.

The sample holds one count of this clone. The genes are TRBV28 and TRBJ1-5; D gene unclear. The CDR3 is 15 amino acids. CDR1 and CDR2 (germline): MDHEN, SYDVKM. Trimming pared 5 bases from V and 3 bases from J, leaving 14 bases between. The DNA of the CDR3 is TGTGCCAGCAGTGTCTCCGGGTCCGTCAATCAGCCCCAGCATTTT. Translation gives CASSVSGSVNQPQHF.

This clone was counted only a few times. V and J are TRBV6-1 and TRBJ2-7, with TRBD1 identical over 11 bases. The CDR3 sequence is 13 residues long. V trimming: 8 bases; J trimming: 6 bases; junction bases outside the gene matches: 6. The germline V gene has CDR1 MNHNS and CDR2 SASEGT. The CDR3 DNA reads as TGTGCCAGCCGGGGACAGGGGGAACCCGAGCAGTACTTC. As protein: CASRGQGEPEQYF.

This clone was detected only once. The chain uses TRBV19 and TRBJ2-1; 11 nucleotides match TRBD2. The CDR3 totals 18 residues. V dropped 8 bases and J dropped 1; count of bases not matched to a gene: 13. Germline CDR1 LNHDA, CDR2 SQIVND (reference sequence). CDR3 coding DNA: TGTGCCAGTCGGGCCGAGGCTAGCGGGAGGATTTCCTACAATGAGCAGTTCTTC. The encoded protein is CASRAEASGRISYNEQFF.

This clone was seen just once. The rearrangement joins TRBV4-1 to TRBJ2-1; TRBD2 agrees at 9 bases. This CDR3 spans 14 amino acids. Germline values: CDR1 MGHRA, CDR2 YSYEKL. The V and J ends lost 6 bases and 4 bases, in that order; junction bases with no gene match: 4. DNA of the CDR3: TGCGCCAGCAGTCGACTAGCGGAGTACAATGAGCAGTTCTTC. Protein sequence: CASSRLAEYNEQFF.

This chain connects TRBV7-9 to TRBJ2-3; D may be TRBD2 (8 bases). Germline values: CDR1 SEHNR, CDR2 FQNEAQ (reference sequence). The germline V and J ends were trimmed by 8 bases and 1 base, with 13 bases remaining between them. This CDR3 spans 14 amino acids. The CDR3 bases are TGTGCCAGCGGGACAGCGGGGGGCACAGATACGCAGTATTTT. Translation gives CASGTAGGTDTQYF.

This clone showed up many times. The J gene is TRBJ2-7, the V gene TRBV29-1; maybe TRBD1 (6 bases). Trimming left V 3 bases short and J 6 bases short, with 15 bases between. This CDR3 has 13 residues. Germline CDR1 SQVTM, CDR2 ANQGSEA. CDR3 sequence (DNA): TGCAGCGTTGATGGCAGGGGCATAGCCGAGCAGTACTTC. Translating it yields CSVDGRGIAEQYF.

With regard to this clone: One base separates it from a far larger clone, so it is likely a read error. The chain employs TRBV4-2 and TRBJ1-4, with 9 bases that match TRBD1. This CDR3 has 14 amino acids. Germline trimming cut 6 bases from V and 1 base from J; bases unmatched to any gene: 0. Germline CDR1 and CDR2: LGHNA and YNFKEQ. This chain's CDR3 is CASRTGGTNEKLFF. Here the CDR3 DNA reads TGTGCCAGCAGGACAGGGGGAACTAATGAAAAACTGTTTTTT.

The V gene is TRBV5-1, the J gene TRBJ2-7; 9 positions agree with TRBD2. The V and J ends lost 0 bases and 5 bases, in that order; junction bases with no gene match: 12. This CDR3 is 17 amino acids long. In germline, CDR1 is SGHRS, CDR2 YFSETQ. CDR3 sequence reads: CASSLGMVAGEFHEQYF. CDR3 coding DNA: TGCGCCAGCAGCTTGGGTATGGTAGCGGGAGAGTTCCACGAGCAGTACTTC.

V is TRBV19 and J is TRBJ2-2; TRBD2 matches 7 bases. With V trimmed by 6 bases and J by 5 bases, 9 bases remained unmatched. Per the germline V gene, CDR1 is LNHDA and CDR2 is SQIVND (reference sequence). The length of the CDR3 is 15 residues. Here the CDR3 reads CASSVGRGGTGELFF. As DNA, the CDR3 is TGTGCCAGTAGCGTAGGACGGGGAGGGACCGGGGAGCTGTTTTTT.

V usage is TRBV4-1 and J usage is TRBJ2-5; D gene ambiguous. V lost 1 base and J 4 bases, leaving 7 bases between the germline ends. Germline V gene data show CDR1 as MGHRA and CDR2 as YSYEKL. CDR3 length: 13 amino acids. This CDR3 is CASSQAWGETQYF. Written as DNA, the CDR3 is TGCGCCAGCAGCCAAGCGTGGGGAGAGACCCAGTACTTC.

This rearrangement joins TRBV4-1 to TRBJ2-7, with TRBD2 matching over 11 bases. Germline V gives CDR1 MGHRA, CDR2 YSYEKL. The CDR3 is 15 amino acids. V was clipped by 4 bases and J by 3 bases; unmatched bases: 5. This CDR3 reads CASSRGTSGNYEQYF. CDR3 in DNA: TGCGCCAGCAGCCGGGGGACTAGCGGAAACTACGAGCAGTACTTC.

The rearrangement uses TRBV5-1 and TRBJ2-3; TRBD2 matches at 9 bases. CDR3 size: 16 residues. Germline V lookup: CDR1 SGHRS, CDR2 YFSETQ. The junction had 11 bases not matched to a gene; V was cut back by 3 bases and J by 6 bases. The CDR3 protein is CASSSLGLAVSDTQYF. CDR3 DNA: TGCGCCAGCAGCTCGCTGGGACTAGCAGTTTCGGATACGCAGTATTTT.

On this clone: A much larger clone differs by one base, so this may be a read error. In the same sample, other DNA sequences code for this CDR3. The genes are TRBV5-1 and TRBJ2-3; D is perhaps TRBD2 (5 bases). The CDR3 contains 15 residues. Deletions cut 0 bases from V and 6 bases from J, with 14 bases between. Germline V gene sequence: CDR1 SGHRS, CDR2 YFSETQ. CDR3 loop: CASSLGLAVTDTQYF. CDR3 sequence (DNA): TGCGCCAGCAGCTTGGGGCTAGCAGTTACGGATACGCAGTATTTT.

The J gene is TRBJ2-7, the V gene TRBV11-3, with 8 bases matching TRBD1. Germline V gene data show CDR1 as SGHNT and CDR2 as YENEEA. Unmatched junction bases numbered 4, after V lost 1 base and J lost 2 bases. The CDR3 sequence is 15 residues long. The CDR3, as DNA: TGTGCCAGCAGCTTAGTCAGGGGGCGGACCTACGAGCAGTACTTC. This sequence encodes CASSLVRGRTYEQYF.

The chain is built from TRBV4-3 and TRBJ1-2; D gene unclear. The CDR3 runs 14 residues. Per germline, CDR1 LGHNA and CDR2 YSLEER. The ends were cut back, 3 bases at V and 7 bases at J, with 15 bases in the middle. DNA for the CDR3: TGCGCCAGCAGCCAGGACCCGTCCTTTCGTGGCTACACCTTC. This sequence encodes CASSQDPSFRGYTF.

The chain carries TRBV7-9 and TRBJ2-6; 8 nucleotides align to TRBD1. The CDR3 has 19 residues. Germline lookup yields CDR1 SEHNR and CDR2 FQNEAQ (reference sequence). With V trimmed by 3 bases and J by 0 bases, 10 bases remained unmatched. The CDR3 coding sequence is TGTGCCAGCAGCTTGGCCGACAGGGGTTGGGTCTCTGGGGCCAACGTCCTGACTTTC. It translates to CASSLADRGWVSGANVLTF.

V usage is TRBV5-5 and J usage is TRBJ2-7, with D perhaps matching TRBD2 (7 bases). V lost 5 bases and J lost 3, with 21 bases in between. The CDR3 consists of 16 residues. Per the germline V gene, CDR1 is SGHKS and CDR2 is YYEKEE (reference sequence). The CDR3 loop is CASSPGGPGTNYEQYF. CDR3 nucleotides: TGTGCCAGCAGTCCTGGGGGCCCGGGGACTAACTACGAGCAGTACTTC.